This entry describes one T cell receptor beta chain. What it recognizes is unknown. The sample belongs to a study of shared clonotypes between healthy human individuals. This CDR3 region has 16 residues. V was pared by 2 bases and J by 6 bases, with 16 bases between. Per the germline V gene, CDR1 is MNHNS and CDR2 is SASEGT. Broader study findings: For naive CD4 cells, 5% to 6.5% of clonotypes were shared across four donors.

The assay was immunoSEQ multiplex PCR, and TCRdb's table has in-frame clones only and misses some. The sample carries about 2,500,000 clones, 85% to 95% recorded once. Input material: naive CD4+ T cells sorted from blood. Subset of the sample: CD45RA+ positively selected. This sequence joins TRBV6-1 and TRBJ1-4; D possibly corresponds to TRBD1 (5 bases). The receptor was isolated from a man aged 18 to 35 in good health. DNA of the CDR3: TGTGCCAGCAGTGAAATGAAGGGGCGAGGTTATGAAAAACTGTTTTTT. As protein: CASSEMKGRGYEKLFF.